A single sample is the source of the 3 T cell receptor beta chains below, sequenced in a study of blood T cells in healthy people across ages. A second roughly 6 to 12 cycle PCR used barcoded and J-beta primers. TCRdb redid the calling of the 5' RACE reads with MiXCR, one entry per CDR3 protein. Of 600,000 to 800,000 distinct CDR3 sequences in the sample, about 21% were seen once. Material for sequencing was blood. These receptors came from an older man in good health.

The chain links TRBV20-1 to TRBJ1-3, with TRBD1 as a possible D gene (6 bases). Deletions cut 3 bases from V and 2 bases from J, with 8 bases between. The CDR3 extends over 13 amino acids. Germline lookup yields CDR1 DFQATT and CDR2 SNEGSKA (reference sequence). The CDR3 bases are TGCAGTGCTAGGAGGGACACTGGAAACACCATATATTTT. This gives the protein CSARRDTGNTIYF.

Here the CDR3 reads CASSPGQGSVSSYNEQFF. CDR3 DNA: TGTGCCAGCTCACCGGGACAGGGGAGCGTGAGCTCCTACAATGAGCAGTTCTTC. J is TRBJ2-1 and V is TRBV18; 10 bases fit TRBD1. The J segment lost 0 bases and the V segment lost 3 bases, leaving 8 bases of the junction unmatched. CDR3 length: 18 amino acids. In germline, CDR1 is KGHSH, CDR2 LQKENI.

The chain carries TRBV20-1 and TRBJ2-1, with D tentatively TRBD2 (6 bases). The CDR3 is 12 residues long. CDR1 DFQATT and CDR2 SNEGSKA come from the germline V gene (reference sequence). The germline V and J ends were trimmed by 6 bases and 6 bases, with 12 bases remaining between them. CDR3 protein: CSAQNSGNEQFF. The CDR3 region has the DNA TGCAGTGCCCAAAATAGCGGCAATGAGCAGTTCTTC.